Listed below are T cell receptor beta chains from one sample, sequenced in a study of beta chain features in type 1 diabetes. Measured with immunoSEQ multiplex PCR; TCRdb has only the in-frame clones, and not every one. The table includes about 710,000 clones, over 12% detected once. The sequenced sample was naive CD4+ T cells from blood. The receptors were sampled from a man aged 18 to 35 with type 1 diabetes. Both conserved end residues are part of each CDR3. The D gene is left open where the match is weak. Clone size appears in some rows only: once, few, many, or a class for an expanded clone.

few	13	TRBV5-1	TRBJ2-7	NA	CASSSPGFYEQYF	TGCGCCAGCAGCTCCCCCGGCTTCTACGAGCAGTACTTC
NA	15	TRBV10-3	TRBJ2-7	TRBD1	CAISESEVGGNEQYF	TGTGCCATCAGTGAGTCGGAGGTAGGGGGCAACGAGCAGTACTTC
NA	15	TRBV2	TRBJ1-5	NA	CASSEAGRTSQPQHF	TGTGCCAGCAGTGAAGCAGGACGGACAAGTCAGCCCCAGCATTTT
NA	12	TRBV28	TRBJ2-2	NA	CASRLYTGELFF	TGTGCCAGCCGCTTATACACCGGGGAGCTGTTTTTT
NA	14	TRBV9	TRBJ1-3	NA	CASSPGGAGNTIYF	TGTGCCAGCAGCCCCGGCGGAGCTGGAAACACCATATATTTT
few	15	TRBV6-5	TRBJ2-1	TRBD2	CASKAPGLAYNEQFF	TGTGCCAGTAAAGCACCGGGACTAGCCTACAATGAGCAGTTCTTC
few	16	TRBV4-1	TRBJ2-3	TRBD2	CASSQVWGGTTDTQYF	TGCGCCAGCAGCCAGGTGTGGGGGGGTACCACAGATACGCAGTATTTT
NA	16	TRBV9	TRBJ2-5	TRBD2	CASSERTSGVQETQYF	TGTGCCAGCAGCGAGAGGACTAGCGGGGTACAAGAGACCCAGTACTTC
once	15	TRBV4-3	TRBJ2-3	NA	CASSQDFGGPDTQYF	TGCGCCAGCAGCCAAGATTTCGGGGGTCCAGATACGCAGTATTTT
NA	15	TRBV30	TRBJ1-2	NA	CAWSEWARYNYGYTF	TGTGCCTGGAGTGAATGGGCGCGCTACAACTATGGCTACACCTTC
NA	16	TRBV30	TRBJ2-1	NA	CAWAQGVREHYNEQFF	TGTGCCTGGGCCCAGGGGGTGCGGGAGCACTACAATGAGCAGTTCTTC
NA	15	TRBV21-1	TRBJ1-4	NA	CASSTPTANGEKLFF	TGTGCCAGCAGCACACCGACCGCAAACGGGGAAAAACTGTTTTTT
few	15	TRBV6-5	TRBJ2-7	TRBD2	CASSFGTTLSYEQYF	TGTGCCAGCAGCTTCGGGACTACCCTCTCCTACGAGCAGTACTTC
few	17	TRBV7-2	TRBJ2-3	TRBD2	CASSLSLAGGRADTQYF	TGTGCCAGCAGCTTAAGTCTAGCGGGGGGGCGAGCAGATACGCAGTATTTT
NA	14	TRBV10-3	TRBJ2-3	NA	CAIAGQPSTDTQYF	TGTGCCATCGCAGGACAGCCTAGCACAGATACGCAGTATTTT
few	15	TRBV6-1	TRBJ2-5	NA	CASSGLNRALETQYF	TGTGCCAGCAGTGGATTGAACAGGGCACTCGAGACCCAGTACTTC
few	16	TRBV30	TRBJ2-5	NA	CAWSVQGLLLGQTQYF	TGTGCCTGGAGTGTACAAGGACTCCTCTTAGGGCAGACCCAGTACTTC
NA	13	TRBV5-4	TRBJ2-5	TRBD1	CASSLTGEETQYF	TGTGCCAGCAGCTTGACAGGGGAAGAGACCCAGTACTTC
few	16	TRBV7-2	TRBJ2-7	TRBD1	CASSLALWDRGYEQYF	TGTGCCAGCAGCTTAGCTCTTTGGGACAGGGGCTACGAGCAGTACTTC
NA	14	TRBV7-6	TRBJ2-3	TRBD1	CASSLGTGPDTQYF	TGTGCCAGCAGCTTAGGGACAGGACCGGATACGCAGTATTTT
NA	12	TRBV6-5	TRBJ2-7	NA	CASSYRGREQYF	TGTGCCAGCAGTTACAGAGGGCGAGAGCAGTACTTC
few	14	TRBV29-1	TRBJ2-7	TRBD2	CSVAFAAGGYEQYF	TGCAGCGTTGCGTTCGCAGCGGGGGGCTACGAGCAGTACTTC
NA	13	TRBV6-1	TRBJ1-2	NA	CASRIRGAYGYTF	TGTGCCAGCAGGATCCGCGGGGCCTATGGCTACACCTTC
NA	14	TRBV7-3	TRBJ2-3	NA	CASSSAGSTDTQYF	TGTGCCAGCAGCTCCGCCGGGTCCACAGATACGCAGTATTTT
few	15	TRBV30	TRBJ1-3	TRBD1	CAWTIAGGSGNTIYF	TGTGCCTGGACGATAGCAGGGGGCTCTGGAAACACCATATATTTT
NA	16	TRBV4-1	TRBJ2-2	TRBD2	CASSLTSVRGTGELFF	TGCGCCAGCAGCCTCACTAGCGTGAGAGGGACCGGGGAGCTGTTTTTT
NA	16	TRBV4-2	TRBJ2-3	TRBD2	CASSRAGGTSTDTQYF	TGTGCCAGCAGCCGGGCGGGGGGGACAAGCACAGATACGCAGTATTTT
NA	10	TRBV20-1	TRBJ1-1	TRBD1	CSAGQGRAFF	TGCAGTGCTGGACAGGGTCGGGCTTTCTTT
NA	12	TRBV11-2	TRBJ2-1	NA	CASSLYGEGQFF	TGTGCCAGCAGCTTATACGGAGAAGGGCAGTTCTTC
few	13	TRBV5-1	TRBJ2-7	NA	CASSERMGDEQYF	TGCGCCAGCAGCGAACGGATGGGGGATGAGCAGTACTTC
few	14	TRBV19	TRBJ1-5	NA	CASSTGTGSQPQHF	TGTGCCAGTAGTACCGGGACTGGGAGTCAGCCCCAGCATTTT
NA	15	TRBV9	TRBJ2-7	TRBD1	CASSVGGTGNYEQYF	TGTGCCAGCAGCGTAGGGGGGACAGGGAACTACGAGCAGTACTTC
few	16	TRBV14	TRBJ2-1	NA	CASSQEFTGDYNEQFF	TGTGCCAGCAGCCAAGAATTCACGGGCGACTACAATGAGCAGTTCTTC
few	16	TRBV7-2	TRBJ1-5	TRBD1	CASSLGSGQLNQPQHF	TGTGCCAGCAGCTTAGGATCGGGACAGCTTAATCAGCCCCAGCATTTT
NA	13	TRBV30	TRBJ2-3	TRBD2	CAWSGLAPDTQYF	TGTGCCTGGAGTGGACTAGCTCCAGATACGCAGTATTTT
few	16	TRBV27	TRBJ1-5	NA	CASSLFDAGGDQPQHF	TGTGCCAGCAGTTTATTTGATGCGGGAGGAGATCAGCCCCAGCATTTT
NA	15	TRBV29-1	TRBJ2-5	TRBD2	CSVSRLAGIQETQYF	TGCAGCGTTTCCCGACTAGCGGGGATCCAAGAGACCCAGTACTTC
NA	14	TRBV6-5	TRBJ2-7	NA	CATNYWGTGYEQYF	TGTGCCACCAATTACTGGGGAACTGGGTACGAGCAGTACTTC
few	13	TRBV6-5	TRBJ2-1	NA	CASSYSSWNEQFF	TGTGCCAGCAGTTACTCGTCATGGAATGAGCAGTTCTTC
NA	14	TRBV6-5	TRBJ2-7	TRBD1	CASSLRDRGHEQYF	TGTGCCAGCAGCCTCCGGGACAGGGGCCACGAGCAGTACTTC